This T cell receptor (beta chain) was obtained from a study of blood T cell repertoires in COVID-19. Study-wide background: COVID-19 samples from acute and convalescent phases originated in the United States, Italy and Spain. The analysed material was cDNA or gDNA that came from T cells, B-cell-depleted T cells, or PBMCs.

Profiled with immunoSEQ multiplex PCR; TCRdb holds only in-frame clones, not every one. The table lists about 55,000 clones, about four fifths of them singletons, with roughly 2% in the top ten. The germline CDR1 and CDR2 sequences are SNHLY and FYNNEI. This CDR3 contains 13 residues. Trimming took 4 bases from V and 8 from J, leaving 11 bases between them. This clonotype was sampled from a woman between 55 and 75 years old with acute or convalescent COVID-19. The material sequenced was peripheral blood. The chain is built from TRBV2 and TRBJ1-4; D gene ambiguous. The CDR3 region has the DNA TGTGCCAGCAGTGCATCGGGGAAGGAAAAACTGTTTTTT. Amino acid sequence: CASSASGKEKLFF.